These 27 T cell receptor beta chains were sequenced from one sample in a study of blood T cell repertoires in COVID-19. The method was immunoSEQ multiplex PCR; TCRdb's version includes in-frame clones alone and lacks a portion of them. The sample carries about 210,000 clones, 70% to 90% recorded once. Material for sequencing was PBMCs or T cells enriched from blood (not recorded which). The receptors shown here come from a woman aged 25 to 39 who had been exposed to COVID-19.

The chain couples TRBV10-1 to TRBJ2-3; D call uncertain. CDR1 is WNHNN, CDR2 SYGVQD, per germline (reference sequence). CDR3 length equals 14 residues. Trimming cost V 3 bases and J 8 bases, with 15 bases left between them. The CDR3 spells CASSDDQRASTQYF. The DNA for the CDR3 is TGCGCCAGCAGTGACGACCAACGAGCGAGTACGCAGTATTTT.

The CDR3 loop reads CASSLDRVASGQPQHF. Written as DNA, the CDR3 is TGTGCCAGCAGTTTGGACAGGGTCGCGTCGGGTCAGCCCCAGCATTTT. V and J are TRBV2 and TRBJ1-5, with 8 bases matching TRBD1. The CDR3 has 16 residues. V was pared by 5 bases and J by 6 bases, with 12 bases of the junction left unmatched. CDR1 is SNHLY, CDR2 FYNNEI, per germline.

V is TRBV5-1 and J is TRBJ2-1; perhaps TRBD1 as D (5 bases). CDR1 SGHRS and CDR2 YFSETQ come from the germline V gene. The CDR3 extends over 18 amino acids. Trimming removed 0 bases from V and 7 bases from J, with 23 bases in between. CDR3 in DNA: TGCGCCAGCAGCTTGGTTAAGACAACAGCTAAGGACATAAATGAGCAGTTCTTC. Translation gives CASSLVKTTAKDINEQFF.

The gene calls are TRBV13 and TRBJ2-7, with 7 bases identical to TRBD1. The CDR3 length is 15 residues. The ends lost 5 bases at V and 0 bases at J; junction bases unmatched: 7. Germline V gene data show CDR1 as PRHDT and CDR2 as FYEKMQ (reference sequence). The DNA of the CDR3 is TGTGCCAGCAGCCCCCGGCACAGGGGCTCCTACGAGCAGTACTTC. This codes for CASSPRHRGSYEQYF.

The CDR3: CASSQARTGGHEKLFF. The DNA for the CDR3 is TGTGCCAGCAGCCAAGCTAGGACAGGGGGACACGAAAAACTGTTTTTT. The chain recombines TRBV3-1 (or the pseudogene TRBV3-2) with TRBJ1-4; TRBD1 matches at 10 bases. This CDR3 comprises 16 residues. Germline CDR1 and CDR2: LGHDT and YNNKEL (reference sequence). V shed 1 base and J 8 bases; nucleotides not matched to a gene: 7.

The rearrangement uses TRBV5-4 and TRBJ2-1, with D maybe TRBD1 (6 bases). Germline V lookup: CDR1 SGHNT, CDR2 YYREEE (reference sequence). CDR3 size: 11 residues. V lost 2 bases to trimming and J lost 9 bases, with 6 bases between them. Here the CDR3 reads CASSLGGEQFF. In DNA form, the CDR3 reads TGTGCCAGCAGCTTAGGGGGTGAGCAGTTCTTC.

V gene TRBV6-1 combines with J gene TRBJ1-5, with TRBD1 matching 9 bases. The length of the CDR3 is 17 residues. CDR1 is MNHNS, CDR2 SASEGT, per germline. Trimming removed 4 bases from V and 6 bases from J; junction bases left unmatched: 13. This chain's CDR3 is CASSGDRDSIFPQPQHF. CDR3 nucleotide sequence: TGTGCCAGCAGTGGGGACAGGGATTCGATCTTTCCTCAGCCCCAGCATTTT.

The chain combines TRBV6-5 with TRBJ1-2; D uncertain. Germline CDR1 is MNHEY and CDR2 is SVGAGI. The V end was cut by 6 bases, the J end by 1 base, with 12 bases between. The CDR3 has 14 amino acids. The CDR3 sequence is CASRHGEFNYGYTF. CDR3 nucleotides: TGTGCCAGCAGGCACGGGGAATTTAACTATGGCTACACCTTC.

This chain links TRBV3-1 (or the pseudogene TRBV3-2) with TRBJ2-7; 11 bases match TRBD2. CDR3 length: 15 residues. After removal of 6 bases from V and 0 bases from J, the junction contained 4 bases not matched to a gene. Germline loops: CDR1 LGHDT, CDR2 YNNKEL (reference sequence). The DNA of the CDR3 is TGTGCCAGCAGGCGGCTAGCGGGGGGCTCCTACGAGCAGTACTTC. It is translated as CASRRLAGGSYEQYF.

The chain combines TRBV27 with TRBJ2-7; TRBD1 matches at 8 bases. The length of the CDR3 is 14 residues. In germline, CDR1 is MNHEY, CDR2 SMNVEV (reference sequence). Trimming at V came to 2 bases and at J to 3 bases, leaving 3 bases not matched to a gene. Here the CDR3 DNA reads TGTGCCAGCAGTTTAACGGGACAGGACTACGAGCAGTACTTC. It translates to CASSLTGQDYEQYF.

J is TRBJ1-5 and V is TRBV7-9; D is uncertain. Germline loops: CDR1 SEHNR, CDR2 FQNEAQ (reference sequence). V dropped 0 bases and J dropped 3 bases, with 6 bases sitting between them. CDR3 length equals 14 residues. In DNA, the CDR3 is TGTGCCAGCAGCTTAGCGGGCCACAATCAGCCCCAGCATTTT. It specifies CASSLAGHNQPQHF.

The chain employs TRBV3-1 (or the pseudogene TRBV3-2) and TRBJ2-7; the match to TRBD2 covers 14 bases. This CDR3 spans 18 amino acids. Germline V gene data show CDR1 as LGHDT and CDR2 as YNNKEL (reference sequence). The J segment lost 0 bases and the V segment lost 0 bases, leaving 4 bases of the junction unmatched. Here the CDR3 DNA reads TGTGCCAGCAGCCAAGAAAAGGGACTAGCGGGGGTCTCCTACGAGCAGTACTTC. Encoded protein: CASSQEKGLAGVSYEQYF.

This chain uses TRBV21-1 with TRBJ1-5. TRBV21-1 is an annotated pseudogene. CDR3 length: 14 residues. DNA for the CDR3: TGTGCCAGCCGACGGGATAAATGGAATCAGCCCCAGCATTTT. Protein: CASRRDKWNQPQHF.

V gene TRBV19 combines with J gene TRBJ2-1, with 12 bases fitting TRBD2. J gave up 7 bases and V 5 bases, and 9 bases lay outside the gene matches. CDR3 length equals 16 residues. Looked up from germline, CDR1 is LNHDA and CDR2 is SQIVND (reference sequence). CDR3 coding DNA: TGTGCCAGTAGTCTCGTGGCTAGCGGGGGGGTAAATGAGCAGTTCTTC. Encoded protein: CASSLVASGGVNEQFF. Variable domain in full (rest from reference TRBV19 and TRBJ2-1): DGGITQSPKYLFRKEGQNVTLSCEQNLNHDAMYWYRQDPGQGLRLIYYSQIVNDFQKGDIAEGYSVSREKKESFPLTVTSAQKNPTAFYLCASSLVASGGVNEQFFGPGTRLTVL.

This clone was seen a single time. The chain joins TRBV9 to TRBJ2-5; D call uncertain. Trimming shortened V by 3 bases and J by 4 bases, and 7 bases separated the two germline ends. Germline CDR1 is SGDLS and CDR2 is YYNGEE. This CDR3 comprises 12 residues. Here the CDR3 reads CASSASGETQYF. As DNA, the CDR3 is TGTGCCAGCAGCGCCTCAGGAGAGACCCAGTACTTC. Combining the CDR3 with reference TRBV9 and TRBJ2-5 gives the whole variable domain DSGVTQTPKHLITATGQRVTLRCSPRSGDLSVYWYQQSLDQGLQFLIQYYNGEERAKGNILERFSAQQFPDLHSELNLSSLELGDSALYFCASSASGETQYFGPGTRLLVL.

This chain joins TRBV6-6 and TRBJ2-7; a possible D gene is TRBD1 (6 bases). Germline V gene lookup returns CDR1 MNHNY and CDR2 SVGAGI (reference sequence). This CDR3 region has 16 residues. The V end lost 0 bases, the J end lost 6 bases, and 18 bases lay between the germline ends. DNA of the CDR3: TGTGCCAGCAGTTACTCGTACAGGGACCTTTGTTGCGAGCAGTACTTC. The encoded protein is CASSYSYRDLCCEQYF.

This clone was counted many times. The rearrangement links TRBV19 to TRBJ1-5; a weak D match, TRBD1 (5 bases). CDR1 is LNHDA and CDR2 is SQIVND in the germline V gene (reference sequence). The CDR3 length is 14 residues. Between the trimmed V and J ends, which lost 4 bases and 3 bases, there was a span of 10 bases. CDR3 protein: CASSTQGNNQPQHF. In DNA form, the CDR3 reads TGTGCCAGTAGTACCCAGGGAAACAATCAGCCCCAGCATTTT.

This clone showed up just a few times. V gene TRBV27 combines with J gene TRBJ1-6; perhaps TRBD1 as D (5 bases). V was clipped by 2 bases and J by 4 bases, with 15 bases between them. CDR1 MNHEY and CDR2 SMNVEV come from the germline V gene (reference sequence). The CDR3 is 17 residues long. The CDR3 loop is CASSLSRVPLYNSPLHF. The CDR3 coding sequence is TGTGCCAGCAGTTTAAGCAGGGTACCCCTATATAATTCACCCCTCCACTTT.

The CDR3 bases are TGTGCCAGCAGTTTCGCGACAGGGGGAGGACTGGCTTTCTTT. This sequence encodes CASSFATGGGLAFF. The chain is built from TRBV27 and TRBJ1-1; 9 nucleotides align to TRBD1. CDR1 is MNHEY and CDR2 is SMNVEV in the germline V gene (reference sequence). V dropped 3 bases and J dropped 11; count of bases not matched to a gene: 10. CDR3 length: 14 amino acids.

The genes are TRBV29-1 and TRBJ1-2; TRBD1 is a possible D gene (5 bases). The V end was cut by 2 bases, the J end by 0 bases, with 10 bases between. CDR1 is SQVTM, CDR2 ANQGSEA, per germline. The CDR3 is 14 amino acids. CDR3 sequence: CSVEKQETNYGYTF. In nucleotides, the CDR3 is TGCAGCGTTGAAAAACAGGAGACTAACTATGGCTACACCTTC.

This clone has just one count. The rearrangement uses TRBV7-9 and TRBJ2-7; the match to TRBD2 covers 11 bases. V shed 5 bases and J 3 bases; nucleotides not matched to a gene: 3. Germline V CDR1 and CDR2: SEHNR, FQNEAQ (reference sequence). The CDR3 is 14 amino acids. In DNA form, the CDR3 reads TGTGCCAGCAGCCGACTAGCGGGGAACTACGAGCAGTACTTC. This translates into CASSRLAGNYEQYF.

J is TRBJ2-7 and V is TRBV5-1; tentatively, D is TRBD1 (6 bases). The CDR3 is 11 residues long. Trimming removed 4 bases from V and 6 bases from J, with 8 bases in between. Germline V lookup: CDR1 SGHRS, CDR2 YFSETQ. The DNA for the CDR3 is TGCGCCAGCAGCGGGGGCCTCGAGCAGTACTTC. Amino acid sequence: CASSGGLEQYF. The variable domain in full, completed from reference TRBV5-1 and TRBJ2-7, reads KAGVTQTPRYLIKTRGQQVTLSCSPISGHRSVSWYQQTPGQGLQFLFEYFSETQRNKGNFPGRFSGRQFSNSRSEMNVSTLELGDSALYLCASSGGLEQYFGPGTRLTVT.

This rearrangement joins TRBV6-2 or TRBV6-3 to TRBJ2-5, with D tentatively TRBD2 (7 bases). Trimming took 6 bases from V and 1 from J, leaving 15 bases between them. This CDR3 region has 15 residues. The germline CDR1 and CDR2 sequences are MNHEY and SVGEGT. For the CDR3, the DNA is TGTGCCAGCAGCGGTGGGAGGGGGGGCCAAGAGACCCAGTACTTC. Its protein product is CASSGGRGGQETQYF.

CDR3 bases: TGTGCCTGGAGAAAAGGTATGGAGGTCGACTATGGCTACACCTTC. Its protein product is CAWRKGMEVDYGYTF. The chain recombines TRBV30 with TRBJ1-2; no reliable D call. CDR3 size: 15 residues. The germline V and J ends were trimmed by 3 bases and 3 bases, with 17 bases remaining between them. CDR1 and CDR2 from the germline V gene are GTSNPN and SVGIG (reference sequence). The full variable domain, in which reference TRBV30 and TRBJ1-2 provide the parts outside the CDR3, is SQTIHQWPATLVQPVGSPLSLECTVEGTSNPNLYWYRQAAGRGLQLLFYSVGIGQISSEVPQNLSASRPQDRQFILSSKKLLLSDSGFYLCAWRKGMEVDYGYTFGSGTRLTVV.

V and J are TRBV28 and TRBJ1-2, with TRBD1 as a possible D gene (5 bases). The length of the CDR3 is 17 residues. Germline V gene sequence: CDR1 MDHEN, CDR2 SYDVKM. With 3 bases removed from V and 0 bases from J, the gap between germline ends came to 17 bases. The CDR3 here is CASSLAGQPNSNYGYTF. The CDR3 DNA sequence: TGTGCCAGCAGTTTGGCAGGGCAACCGAACTCTAACTATGGCTACACCTTC.

J is TRBJ2-7 and V is TRBV7-2; D is ambiguous. CDR1 and CDR2 (germline): SGHTA, FQGNSA. Trimming removed 6 bases at V and 4 bases at J, with 13 bases between. This CDR3 has 13 residues. The CDR3 coding sequence is TGTGCCAGCAGACAAAACCCCCAGTACGAGCAGTACTTC. Translation: CASRQNPQYEQYF.

The V gene is TRBV27, the J gene TRBJ1-2; perhaps TRBD1 as D (5 bases). Germline V gives CDR1 MNHEY, CDR2 SMNVEV (reference sequence). The CDR3 totals 13 residues. V was shortened by 11 bases and J by 3 bases, with 16 bases between the two germline ends. In DNA, the CDR3 is TGTGCCTCCCGGAGGGGAGTCGACTATGGCTACACCTTC. This translates into CASRRGVDYGYTF.